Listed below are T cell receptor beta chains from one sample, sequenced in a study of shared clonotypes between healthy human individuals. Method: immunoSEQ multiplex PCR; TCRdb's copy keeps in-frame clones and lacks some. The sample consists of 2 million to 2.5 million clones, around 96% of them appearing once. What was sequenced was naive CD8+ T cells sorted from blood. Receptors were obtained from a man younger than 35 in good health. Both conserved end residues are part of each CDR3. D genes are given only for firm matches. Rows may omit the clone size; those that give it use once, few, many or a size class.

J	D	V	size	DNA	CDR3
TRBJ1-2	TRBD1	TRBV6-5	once	TGTGCCAGCAGTTACTCTGAGGGGACAGGCGGCTACACCTTC	CASSYSEGTGGYTF
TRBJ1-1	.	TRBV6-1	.	TGTGCCAGCAGTGACAGCTCCCCTGAAGCTTTCTTT	CASSDSSPEAFF
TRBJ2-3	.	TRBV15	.	TGTGCCACCAGCAACATGCGGCCAGATACGCAGTATTTT	CATSNMRPDTQYF
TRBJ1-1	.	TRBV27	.	TGTGCCAGCAATATGGGGTTCGGCACTGAAGCTTTCTTT	CASNMGFGTEAFF
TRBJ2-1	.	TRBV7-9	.	TGTGCCAGCAGCTCCCCGAGGAGAGGAGCCCTCTTGGATGAGCAGTTCTTC	CASSSPRRGALLDEQFF
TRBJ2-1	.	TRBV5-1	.	TGCGCCAGCAGCCAGAATGAGGCTGAGCAGTTCTTC	CASSQNEAEQFF
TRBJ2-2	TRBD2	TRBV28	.	TGTGCCAGCAGCTCCACCGGGACTAGCGGGAGTGACGGGGAGCTGTTTTTT	CASSSTGTSGSDGELFF
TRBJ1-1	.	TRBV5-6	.	TGTGCCAGCAGCTATGGGGCGGGGAACACTGAAGCTTTCTTT	CASSYGAGNTEAFF
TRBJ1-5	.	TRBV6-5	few	TGTGCCAGCAGTTACCGGGCAAGCAATCAGCCCCAGCATTTT	CASSYRASNQPQHF
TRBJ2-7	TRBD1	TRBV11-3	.	TGTGCCAGCAGCTTGGACGGGGACAGATTGGGGAACTACGAGCAGTACTTC	CASSLDGDRLGNYEQYF
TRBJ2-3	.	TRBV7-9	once	TGTGCCAGCAGCTTTCTATTGCCTACGCAGTATTTT	CASSFLLPTQYF
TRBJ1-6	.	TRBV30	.	TGTGCCTGGAGTGTACCAGTATCGGTACTCAATTTT	CAWSVPVSVLNF
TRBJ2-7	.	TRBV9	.	TGTGCCAGCAGCGTAGGAACAACGGACGAGCAGTACTTC	CASSVGTTDEQYF
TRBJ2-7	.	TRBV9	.	TGTGCCAGCAGCGTAGAGGTAGGGGCCCAATCCTACGAGCAGTACTTC	CASSVEVGAQSYEQYF
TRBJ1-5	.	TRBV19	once	TGTGCCAGCCGATGGGAGATAAGCGATCAGCCCCAGCATTTT	CASRWEISDQPQHF
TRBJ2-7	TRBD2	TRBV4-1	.	TGCGCCAGCAGCCAAGGGGCTAGCGGGGGGTACGAGCAGTACTTC	CASSQGASGGYEQYF
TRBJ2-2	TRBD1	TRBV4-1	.	TGCGCCAGCAGCCAGTGGACAGGGAACACCGGGGAGCTGTTTTTT	CASSQWTGNTGELFF
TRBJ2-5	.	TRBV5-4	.	TGTGCCAGCAGCTTGGGGTCGAGCCTAGAGACCCAGTACTTC	CASSLGSSLETQYF
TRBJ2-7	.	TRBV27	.	TGTGCCAGCAGTCTGGGGCCCTTCTACGAGCAGTACTTC	CASSLGPFYEQYF
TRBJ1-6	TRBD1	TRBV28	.	TGTGCCAGCAGTTACGACAGGGGCTCAAATTCACCCCTCCACTTT	CASSYDRGSNSPLHF
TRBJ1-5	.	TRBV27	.	TGTGCCAGCAGCGGGACTGGCAGCAATCAGCCCCAGCATTTT	CASSGTGSNQPQHF
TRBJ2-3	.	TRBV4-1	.	TGCGCCAGCAGCCAAAGGGGACGGCAAACAGATACGCAGTATTTT	CASSQRGRQTDTQYF
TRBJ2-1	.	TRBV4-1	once	TGCGCCAGCAGCCAAGGGGCGGAAAATGAGCAGTTCTTC	CASSQGAENEQFF
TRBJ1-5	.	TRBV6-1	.	TGTGCCAGCAGTGAAGCCTCGGCGATGAGAGTGGACATCGGCCATCAGCCCCAGCATTTT	CASSEASAMRVDIGHQPQHF
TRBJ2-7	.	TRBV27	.	TGTGCCAGCAGTTTCGGGGACCCCTACGAGCAGTACTTC	CASSFGDPYEQYF
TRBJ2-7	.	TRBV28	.	TGTGCCAGCAGTTTAATCCGGGATCCCCAGGGGGAGGGCTACGAGCAGTACTTC	CASSLIRDPQGEGYEQYF
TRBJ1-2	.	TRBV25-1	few	TGTGCCAGCAGTGAATTCGAGGACGACTATGGCTACACCTTC	CASSEFEDDYGYTF
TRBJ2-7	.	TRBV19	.	TGTGCCAGTAGTATCTTCGGCAACTACGAGCAGTACTTC	CASSIFGNYEQYF
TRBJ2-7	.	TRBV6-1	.	TGTGCCAGCAGTGAAAGCCCCTCCGAGCAGTACTTC	CASSESPSEQYF
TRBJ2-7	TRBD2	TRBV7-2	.	TGTGCCAGCACCGCCGGGACTAGCGGGTGGAGCTCCTACGAGCAGTACTTC	CASTAGTSGWSSYEQYF
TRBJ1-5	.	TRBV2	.	TGTGCCAGCGGGTTGGGAGGCCAGCCCCAGCATTTT	CASGLGGQPQHF
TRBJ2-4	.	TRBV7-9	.	TGTGCCAGCAGCCTCGCTGAGGGAACCAAAAACATTCAGTACTTC	CASSLAEGTKNIQYF
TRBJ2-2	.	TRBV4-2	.	TGTGCCAGCAGCCAAGTTTTTTCCGATTCTTACTCCTACGGGGAGCTGTTTTTT	CASSQVFSDSYSYGELFF
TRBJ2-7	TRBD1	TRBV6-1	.	TGTGCCACCTCGACAGGGTTAGGGTACGAGCAGTACTTC	CATSTGLGYEQYF
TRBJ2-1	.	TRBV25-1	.	TGTGCCAGCAGTGATAGTATGGCGTTCTCCTACAATGAGCAGTTCTTC	CASSDSMAFSYNEQFF
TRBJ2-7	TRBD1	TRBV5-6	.	TGTGCCAGCAGCTCAACCGGGACAGGGGGCCCCTACGAGCAGTACTTC	CASSSTGTGGPYEQYF
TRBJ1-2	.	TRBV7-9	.	TGTGCCAGCACCTACTACCGAACCGACTATGGCTACACCTTC	CASTYYRTDYGYTF
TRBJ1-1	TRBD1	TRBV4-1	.	TGCGCCAGCAGCCAAGTGGCAGGGGGCACTGAAGCTTTCTTT	CASSQVAGGTEAFF
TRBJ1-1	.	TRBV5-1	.	TGCGCCAGCAGCTTGGCCTCGACGGACGAAGCTTTCTTT	CASSLASTDEAFF
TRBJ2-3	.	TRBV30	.	TGTGCCTGGATAGCGTCCGCCAATACGCAGTATTTT	CAWIASANTQYF
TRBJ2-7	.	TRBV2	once	TGTGCCAGCCTCTCGGGCGAGCAGTACTTC	CASLSGEQYF
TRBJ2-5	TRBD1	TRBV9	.	TGTGCCAGCAGCGTAGATGGGACAGGGGCCGGAGAGACCCAGTACTTC	CASSVDGTGAGETQYF
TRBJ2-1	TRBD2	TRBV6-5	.	TGTGCCAGCAGTTACTCGAGCGGGATAATTTCCAATGAGCAGTTCTTC	CASSYSSGIISNEQFF
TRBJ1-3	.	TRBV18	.	TGTGCCAGCTCACCACCAGGAAGCTCTGGAAACACCATATATTTT	CASSPPGSSGNTIYF
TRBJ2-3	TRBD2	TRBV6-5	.	TGTGCCAGCAGTTATAGGACTAGCGGCACAGATACGCAGTATTTT	CASSYRTSGTDTQYF